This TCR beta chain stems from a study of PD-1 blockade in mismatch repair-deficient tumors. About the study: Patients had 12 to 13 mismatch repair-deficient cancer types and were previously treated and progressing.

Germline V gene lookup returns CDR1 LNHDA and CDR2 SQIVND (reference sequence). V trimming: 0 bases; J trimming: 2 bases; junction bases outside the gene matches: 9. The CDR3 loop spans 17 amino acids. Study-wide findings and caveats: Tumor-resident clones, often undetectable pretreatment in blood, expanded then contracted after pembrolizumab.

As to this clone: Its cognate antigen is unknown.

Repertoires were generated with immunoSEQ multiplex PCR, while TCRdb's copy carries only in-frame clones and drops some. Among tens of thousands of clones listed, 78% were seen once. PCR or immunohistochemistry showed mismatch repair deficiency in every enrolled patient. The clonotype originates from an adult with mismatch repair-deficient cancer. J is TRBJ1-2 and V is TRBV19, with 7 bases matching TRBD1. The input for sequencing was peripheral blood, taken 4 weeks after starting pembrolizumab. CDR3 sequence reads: CASSIDLSRGRNYGYTF. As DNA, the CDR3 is TGTGCCAGTAGTATAGATCTATCGAGGGGGCGAAACTATGGCTACACCTTC.